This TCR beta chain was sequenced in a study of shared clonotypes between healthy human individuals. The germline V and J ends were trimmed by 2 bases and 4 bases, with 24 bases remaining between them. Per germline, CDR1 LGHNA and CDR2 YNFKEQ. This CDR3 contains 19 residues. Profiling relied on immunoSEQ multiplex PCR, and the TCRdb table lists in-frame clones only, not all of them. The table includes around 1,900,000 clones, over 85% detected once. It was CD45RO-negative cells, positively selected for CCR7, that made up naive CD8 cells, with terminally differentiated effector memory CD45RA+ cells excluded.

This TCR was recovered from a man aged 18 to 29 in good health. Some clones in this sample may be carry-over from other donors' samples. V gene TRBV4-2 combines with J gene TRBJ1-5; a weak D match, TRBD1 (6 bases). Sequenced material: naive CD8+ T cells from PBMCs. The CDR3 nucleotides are TGTGCCAGCAGCCAATCAACCCTCCATGACGAGGACAGAAATCAGCCCCAGCATTTT. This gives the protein CASSQSTLHDEDRNQPQHF.